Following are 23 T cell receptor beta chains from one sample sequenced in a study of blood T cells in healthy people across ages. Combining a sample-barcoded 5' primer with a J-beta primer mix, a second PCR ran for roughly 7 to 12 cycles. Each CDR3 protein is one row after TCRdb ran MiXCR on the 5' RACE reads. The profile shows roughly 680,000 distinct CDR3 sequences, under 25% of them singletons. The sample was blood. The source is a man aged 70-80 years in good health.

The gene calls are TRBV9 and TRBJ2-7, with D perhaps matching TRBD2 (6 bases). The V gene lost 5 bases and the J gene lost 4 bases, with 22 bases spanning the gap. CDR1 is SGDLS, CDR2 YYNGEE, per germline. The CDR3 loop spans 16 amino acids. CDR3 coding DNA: TGTGCCAGCAGGCCCCTTTCTTGCGGGACCAAATACGAGCAGTACTTC. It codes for CASRPLSCGTKYEQYF.

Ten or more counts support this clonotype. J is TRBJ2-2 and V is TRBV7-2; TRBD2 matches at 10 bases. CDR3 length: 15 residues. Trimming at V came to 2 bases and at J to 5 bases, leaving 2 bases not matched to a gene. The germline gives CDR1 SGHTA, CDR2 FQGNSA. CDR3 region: CASSLMTSGTGELFF. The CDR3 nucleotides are TGTGCCAGCAGCTTAATGACTAGCGGGACCGGGGAGCTGTTTTTT.

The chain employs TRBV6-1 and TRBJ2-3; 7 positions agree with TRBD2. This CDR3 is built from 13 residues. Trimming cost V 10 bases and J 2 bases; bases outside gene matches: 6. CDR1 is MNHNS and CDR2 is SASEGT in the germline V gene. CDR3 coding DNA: TGTGCCATCACCGGGACTACCACAGATACGCAGTATTTT. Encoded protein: CAITGTTTDTQYF.

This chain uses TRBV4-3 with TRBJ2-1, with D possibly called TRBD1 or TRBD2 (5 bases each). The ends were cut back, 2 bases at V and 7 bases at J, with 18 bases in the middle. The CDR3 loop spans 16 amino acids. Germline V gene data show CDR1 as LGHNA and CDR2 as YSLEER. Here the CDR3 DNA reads TGCGCCAGCAGCCAATCCTGGGACCCGACGTGGAATGAGCAGTTCTTC. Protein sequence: CASSQSWDPTWNEQFF.

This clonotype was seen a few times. The CDR3 DNA sequence: TGTGCCACCAGCGTACAGGGAGACCTAGCCAAAAACATTCAGTACTTC. Translation gives CATSVQGDLAKNIQYF. J is TRBJ2-4 and V is TRBV15; perhaps TRBD1 as D (6 bases). The CDR3 sequence is 16 residues long. Trimming removed 5 bases from V and 0 bases from J, with 14 bases in between. Germline values: CDR1 LNHNV, CDR2 YYDKDF (reference sequence).

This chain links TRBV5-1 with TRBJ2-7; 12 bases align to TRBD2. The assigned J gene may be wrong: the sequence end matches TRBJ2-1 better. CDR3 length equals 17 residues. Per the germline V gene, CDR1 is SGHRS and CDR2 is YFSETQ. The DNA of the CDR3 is TGCGCCAGCAGCCTAATGACTAGCGGGAGAGGGGCGGAAGAGCAGTTCTTC. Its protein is CASSLMTSGRGAEEQFF.

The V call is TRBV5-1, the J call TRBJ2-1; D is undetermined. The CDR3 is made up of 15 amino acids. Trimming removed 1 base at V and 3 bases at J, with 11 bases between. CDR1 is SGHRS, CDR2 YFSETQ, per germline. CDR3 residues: CASSLNGGVYNEQFF. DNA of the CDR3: TGCGCCAGCAGCTTGAACGGCGGAGTCTACAATGAGCAGTTCTTC.

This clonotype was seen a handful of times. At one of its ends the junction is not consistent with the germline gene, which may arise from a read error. CDR3 DNA: TGCGCCAGCAGCTTTGAGAGCCAAGAGACCCAGCACTTC. The encoded protein is CASSFESQETQHF. The chain uses TRBV5-1 and TRBJ2-5, with D uncertain. The CDR3 is made up of 13 amino acids. Germline CDR1 and CDR2: SGHRS and YFSETQ.

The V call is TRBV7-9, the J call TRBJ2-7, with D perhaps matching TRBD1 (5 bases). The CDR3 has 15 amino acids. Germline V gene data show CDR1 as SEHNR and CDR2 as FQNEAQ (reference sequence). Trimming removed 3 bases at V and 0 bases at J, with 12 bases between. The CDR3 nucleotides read TGTGCCAGCAGCTTGGGGCAGGTAGCCTCCTACGAGCAGTACTTC. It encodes CASSLGQVASYEQYF.

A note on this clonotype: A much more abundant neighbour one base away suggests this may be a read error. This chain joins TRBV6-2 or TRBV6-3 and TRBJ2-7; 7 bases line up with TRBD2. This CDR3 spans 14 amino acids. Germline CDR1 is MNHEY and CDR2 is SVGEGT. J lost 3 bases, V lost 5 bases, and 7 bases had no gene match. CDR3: CASSPSGVYYEQYF. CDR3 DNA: TGTGCCAGCAGTCCTAGCGGAGTCTACTACGAGCAGTACTTC.

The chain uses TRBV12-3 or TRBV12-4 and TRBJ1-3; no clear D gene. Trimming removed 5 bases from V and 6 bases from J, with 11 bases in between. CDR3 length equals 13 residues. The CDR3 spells CASSRPAENTIYF. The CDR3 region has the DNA TGTGCCAGCAGTCGACCCGCAGAAAACACCATATATTTT.

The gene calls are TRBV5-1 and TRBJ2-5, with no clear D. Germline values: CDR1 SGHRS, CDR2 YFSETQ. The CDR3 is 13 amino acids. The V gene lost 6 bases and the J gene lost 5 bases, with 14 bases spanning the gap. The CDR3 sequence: CASNRSPGETQYF. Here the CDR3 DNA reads TGCGCCAGCAATCGGTCCCCTGGGGAGACCCAGTACTTC.

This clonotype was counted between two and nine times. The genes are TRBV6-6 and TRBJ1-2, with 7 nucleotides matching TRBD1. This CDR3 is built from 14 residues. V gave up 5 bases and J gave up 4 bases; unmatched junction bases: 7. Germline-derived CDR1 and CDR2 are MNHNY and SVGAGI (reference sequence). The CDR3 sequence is CASSPGGKTYGYTF. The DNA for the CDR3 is TGTGCCAGCAGTCCAGGGGGGAAGACCTATGGCTACACCTTC.

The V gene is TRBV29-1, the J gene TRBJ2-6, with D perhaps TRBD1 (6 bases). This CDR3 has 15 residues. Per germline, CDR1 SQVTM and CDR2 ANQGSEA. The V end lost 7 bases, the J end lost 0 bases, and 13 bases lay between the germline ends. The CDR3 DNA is TGCAGCGCACGGGACATCCGCTCTGGGGCCAACGTCCTGACTTTC. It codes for CSARDIRSGANVLTF.

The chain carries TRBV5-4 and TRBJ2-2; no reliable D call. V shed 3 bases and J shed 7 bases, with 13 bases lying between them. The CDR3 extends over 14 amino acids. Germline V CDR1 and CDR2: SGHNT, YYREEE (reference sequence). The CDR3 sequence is CASSSWGIGGELFF. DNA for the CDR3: TGTGCCAGCAGCTCGTGGGGTATTGGCGGGGAGCTGTTTTTT. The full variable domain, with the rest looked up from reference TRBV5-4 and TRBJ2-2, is ETGVTQSPTHLIKTRGQQVTLRCSSQSGHNTVSWYQQALGQGPQFIFQYYREEENGRGNFPPRFSGLQFPNYSSELNVNALELDDSALYLCASSSWGIGGELFFGEGSRLTVL.

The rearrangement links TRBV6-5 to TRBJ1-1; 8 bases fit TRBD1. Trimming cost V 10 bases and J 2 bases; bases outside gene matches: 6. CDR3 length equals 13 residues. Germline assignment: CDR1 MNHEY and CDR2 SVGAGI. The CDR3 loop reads CATFRGLNTEAFF. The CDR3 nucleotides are TGTGCCACCTTCAGGGGGCTAAACACTGAAGCTTTCTTT.

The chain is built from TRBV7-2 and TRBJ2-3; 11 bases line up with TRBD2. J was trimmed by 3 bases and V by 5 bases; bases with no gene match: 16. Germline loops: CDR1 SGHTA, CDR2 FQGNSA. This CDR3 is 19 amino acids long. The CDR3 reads CASSRRIAGGPRDTDTQYF. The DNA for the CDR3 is TGTGCCAGCAGCCGAAGGATAGCGGGGGGGCCCAGGGATACAGATACGCAGTATTTT. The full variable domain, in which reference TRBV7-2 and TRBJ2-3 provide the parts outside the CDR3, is GAGVSQSPSNKVTEKGKDVELRCDPISGHTALYWYRQSLGQGLEFLIYFQGNSAPDKSGLPSDRFSAERTGGSVSTLTIQRTQQEDSAVYLCASSRRIAGGPRDTDTQYFGPGTRLTVL.

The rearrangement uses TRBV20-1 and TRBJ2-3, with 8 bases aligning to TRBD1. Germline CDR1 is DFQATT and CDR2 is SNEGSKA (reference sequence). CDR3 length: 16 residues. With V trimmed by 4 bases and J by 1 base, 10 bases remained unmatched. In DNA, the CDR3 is TGCAGTGCTACCGCATCACAGGGGGAGGGCACAGATACGCAGTATTTT. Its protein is CSATASQGEGTDTQYF.

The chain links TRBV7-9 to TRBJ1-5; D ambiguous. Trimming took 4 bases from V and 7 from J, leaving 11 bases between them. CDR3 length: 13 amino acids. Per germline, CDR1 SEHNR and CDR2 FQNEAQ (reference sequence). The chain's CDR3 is CASSSPTGQPQHF. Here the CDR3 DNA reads TGTGCCAGCAGCTCCCCGACCGGACAGCCCCAGCATTTT.

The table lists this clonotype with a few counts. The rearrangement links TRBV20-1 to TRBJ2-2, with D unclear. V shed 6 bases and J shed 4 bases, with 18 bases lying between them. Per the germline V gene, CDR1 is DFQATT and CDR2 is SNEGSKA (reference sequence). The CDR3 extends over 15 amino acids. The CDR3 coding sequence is TGCAGTGCAGCTCCGGTGGCTTCGGGCACCGGGGAGCTGTTTTTT. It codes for CSAAPVASGTGELFF.

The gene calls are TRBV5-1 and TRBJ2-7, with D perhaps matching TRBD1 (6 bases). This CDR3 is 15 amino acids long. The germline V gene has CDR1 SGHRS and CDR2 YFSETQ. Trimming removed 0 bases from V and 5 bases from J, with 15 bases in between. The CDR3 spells CASSLVITGSHEQYF. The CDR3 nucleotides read TGCGCCAGCAGCTTGGTTATCACAGGGAGCCACGAGCAGTACTTC.

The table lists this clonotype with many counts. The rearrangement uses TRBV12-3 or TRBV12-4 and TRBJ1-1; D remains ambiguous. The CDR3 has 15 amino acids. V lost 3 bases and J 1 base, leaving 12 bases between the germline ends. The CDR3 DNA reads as TGTGCCAGCAGTTTCGAGGGCAGAAAGAACACTGAAGCTTTCTTT. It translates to CASSFEGRKNTEAFF.

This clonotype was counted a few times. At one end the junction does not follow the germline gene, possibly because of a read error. The CDR3: CASSRGQRAYEQCF. CDR3 bases: TGTGCCAGCAGCCGAGGACAACGAGCCTACGAGCAGTGCTTC. This chain joins TRBV3-1 and TRBJ2-5, with D maybe TRBD1 (5 bases). The germline V gene has CDR1 LGHDT and CDR2 YNNKEL (reference sequence). The CDR3 consists of 14 residues.